Following are 5 T cell receptor beta chains from one sample sequenced in a study of blood T cell repertoires in COVID-19. Sequencing was performed with immunoSEQ multiplex PCR; in TCRdb, only in-frame clones are kept and a portion is missing. The table includes about 260,000 clones, approximately 86% detected once. The sequenced sample was peripheral blood. These receptors all stem from a man under 40 with active or convalescent COVID-19.

This chain connects TRBV27 to TRBJ2-5, with 10 bases identical to TRBD2. CDR1 and CDR2 from the germline V gene are MNHEY and SMNVEV (reference sequence). The CDR3 covers 16 residues. J gave up 5 bases and V 5 bases, and 11 bases lay outside the gene matches. As DNA, the CDR3 is TGTGCCAGCAGTACCCAACTAGCGGGGACGAAGGAGACCCAGTACTTC. Translation gives CASSTQLAGTKETQYF.

V gene TRBV19 combines with J gene TRBJ1-4, with a weak D call TRBD1 (6 bases). V lost 2 bases and J 12 bases, leaving 10 bases between the germline ends. CDR3 size: 12 residues. In germline, CDR1 is LNHDA, CDR2 SQIVND (reference sequence). CDR3 amino acids: CASSITGLELFF. CDR3 DNA sequence: TGTGCCAGTAGTATAACAGGGTTGGAACTGTTTTTT. The full variable domain, rest sourced from reference TRBV19 and TRBJ1-4, is DGGITQSPKYLFRKEGQNVTLSCEQNLNHDAMYWYRQDPGQGLRLIYYSQIVNDFQKGDIAEGYSVSREKKESFPLTVTSAQKNPTAFYLCASSITGLELFFGSGTQLSVL.

The chain has TRBV4-3 and TRBJ1-1; perhaps TRBD1 as D (5 bases). This CDR3 region has 16 residues. Germline assignment: CDR1 LGHNA and CDR2 YSLEER. V lost 0 bases and J 4 bases, leaving 15 bases between the germline ends. CDR3 DNA sequence: TGCGCCAGCAGCCAAGAAGTACCGGGTCAGGGCACTGAAGCTTTCTTT. Residues: CASSQEVPGQGTEAFF.

This chain's CDR3 is CASLPGQGNYGYTF. The CDR3 nucleotides are TGCGCCAGCCTTCCGGGACAGGGAAACTATGGCTACACCTTC. The V and J genes are TRBV5-1 and TRBJ1-2, with 9 bases that match TRBD1. Trimming removed 7 bases from V and 2 bases from J; junction bases left unmatched: 6. Germline V gene sequence: CDR1 SGHRS, CDR2 YFSETQ. The CDR3 totals 14 residues. Full variable domain (remainder filled in from reference TRBV5-1 and TRBJ1-2): KAGVTQTPRYLIKTRGQQVTLSCSPISGHRSVSWYQQTPGQGLQFLFEYFSETQRNKGNFPGRFSGRQFSNSRSEMNVSTLELGDSALYLCASLPGQGNYGYTFGSGTRLTVV.

The CDR3: CASSPDRTAEAFF. The CDR3, as DNA: TGCGCCAGCAGCCCCGACAGGACCGCTGAAGCTTTCTTT. The chain combines TRBV4-1 with TRBJ1-1; TRBD1 is a possible D gene (6 bases). The germline CDR1 and CDR2 sequences are MGHRA and YSYEKL. The CDR3 length is 13 residues. With 4 bases removed from V and 6 bases from J, the gap between germline ends came to 12 bases.